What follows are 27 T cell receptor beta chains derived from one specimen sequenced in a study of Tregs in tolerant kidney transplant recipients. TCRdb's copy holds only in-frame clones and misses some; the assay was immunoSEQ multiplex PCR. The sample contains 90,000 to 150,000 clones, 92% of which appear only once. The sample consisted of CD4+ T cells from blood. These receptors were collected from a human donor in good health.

CDR3: CARLLGQGTFSGGNTIYF. The CDR3 nucleotides read TGTGCCCGGCTTTTGGGACAGGGTACATTTTCGGGTGGAAACACCATATATTTT. V and J are TRBV7-9 and TRBJ1-3, with 9 positions matching TRBD1. The CDR3 has 18 amino acids. V was pared by 11 bases and J by 3 bases, with 20 bases of the junction left unmatched. Germline lookup yields CDR1 SEHNR and CDR2 FQNEAQ (reference sequence).

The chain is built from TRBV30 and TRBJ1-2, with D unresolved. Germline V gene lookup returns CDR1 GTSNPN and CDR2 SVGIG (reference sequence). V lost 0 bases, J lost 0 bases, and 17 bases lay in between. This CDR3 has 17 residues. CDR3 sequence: CAWSVLSGAPANYGYTF. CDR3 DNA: TGTGCCTGGAGTGTACTGTCAGGAGCGCCCGCTAACTATGGCTACACCTTC.

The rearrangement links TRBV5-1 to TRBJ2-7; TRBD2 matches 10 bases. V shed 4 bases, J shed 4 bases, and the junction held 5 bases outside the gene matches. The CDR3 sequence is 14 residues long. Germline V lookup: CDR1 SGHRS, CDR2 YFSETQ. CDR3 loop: CASSGWTSGYEQYF. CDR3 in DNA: TGCGCCAGCAGCGGGTGGACTAGCGGTTACGAGCAGTACTTC.

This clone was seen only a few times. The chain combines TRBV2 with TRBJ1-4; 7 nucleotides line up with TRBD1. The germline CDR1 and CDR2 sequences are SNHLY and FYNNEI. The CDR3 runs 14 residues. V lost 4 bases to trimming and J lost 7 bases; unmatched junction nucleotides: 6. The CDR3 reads CASSGQGGGEKLFF. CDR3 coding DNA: TGTGCCAGCAGTGGACAGGGAGGGGGTGAAAAACTGTTTTTT.

Here the CDR3 DNA reads TGTGCCAGCAGCCTCCGCGAGACACCATACAATGAGCAGTTCTTC. As protein: CASSLRETPYNEQFF. V is TRBV11-2 and J is TRBJ2-1; D not certain. V was shortened by 5 bases and J by 4 bases, with 15 bases between the two germline ends. Germline lookup yields CDR1 SGHAT and CDR2 FQNNGV. The CDR3 contains 15 residues.

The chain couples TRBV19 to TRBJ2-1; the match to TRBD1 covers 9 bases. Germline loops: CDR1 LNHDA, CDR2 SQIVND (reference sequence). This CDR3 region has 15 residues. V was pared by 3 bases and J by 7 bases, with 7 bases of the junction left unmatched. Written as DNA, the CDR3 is TGTGCCAGTAGTATGGGAGGACAGGGGAGAAATGAGCAGTTCTTC. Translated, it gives CASSMGGQGRNEQFF.

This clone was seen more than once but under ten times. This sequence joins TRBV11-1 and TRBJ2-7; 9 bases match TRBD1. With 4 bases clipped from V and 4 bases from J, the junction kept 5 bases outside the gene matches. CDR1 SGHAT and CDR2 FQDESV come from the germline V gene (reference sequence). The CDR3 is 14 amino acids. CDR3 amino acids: CASSYSGQGYEQYF. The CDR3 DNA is TGTGCCAGCAGCTACTCGGGACAGGGATACGAGCAGTACTTC. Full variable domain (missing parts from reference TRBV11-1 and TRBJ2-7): EAEVAQSPRYKITEKSQAVAFWCDPISGHATLYWYRQILGQGPELLVQFQDESVVDDSQLPKDRFSAERLKGVDSTLKIQPAELGDSAMYLCASSYSGQGYEQYFGPGTRLTVT.

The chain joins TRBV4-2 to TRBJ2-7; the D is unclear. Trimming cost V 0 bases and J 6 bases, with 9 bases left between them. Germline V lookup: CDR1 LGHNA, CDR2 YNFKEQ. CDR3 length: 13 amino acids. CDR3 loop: CASSQDWPSEQYF. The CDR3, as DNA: TGTGCCAGCAGCCAAGATTGGCCATCCGAGCAGTACTTC.

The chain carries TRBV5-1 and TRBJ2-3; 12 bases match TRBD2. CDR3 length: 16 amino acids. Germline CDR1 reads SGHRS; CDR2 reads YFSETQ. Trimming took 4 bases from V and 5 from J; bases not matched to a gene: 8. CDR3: CASSLTSGREGDTQYF. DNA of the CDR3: TGCGCCAGCAGCCTGACTAGCGGGAGAGAAGGAGATACGCAGTATTTT.

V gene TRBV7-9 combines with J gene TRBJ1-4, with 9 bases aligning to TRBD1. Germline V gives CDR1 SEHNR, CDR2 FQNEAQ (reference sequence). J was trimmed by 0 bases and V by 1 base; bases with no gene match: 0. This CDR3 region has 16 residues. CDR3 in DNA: TGTGCCAGCAGCTTAGGACAGGGGGCAACTAATGAAAAACTGTTTTTT. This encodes CASSLGQGATNEKLFF.

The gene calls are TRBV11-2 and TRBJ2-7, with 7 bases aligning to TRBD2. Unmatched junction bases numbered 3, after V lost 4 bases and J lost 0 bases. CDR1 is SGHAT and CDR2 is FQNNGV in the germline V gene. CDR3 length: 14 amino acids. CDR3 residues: CASSSLAYSYEQYF. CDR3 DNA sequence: TGTGCCAGCAGCTCACTAGCGTACTCCTACGAGCAGTACTTC.

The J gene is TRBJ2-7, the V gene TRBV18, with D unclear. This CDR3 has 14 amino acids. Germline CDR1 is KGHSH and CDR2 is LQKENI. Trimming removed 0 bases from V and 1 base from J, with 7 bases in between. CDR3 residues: CASSPPEMSYEQYF. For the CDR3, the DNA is TGTGCCAGCTCACCACCGGAGATGTCCTACGAGCAGTACTTC.

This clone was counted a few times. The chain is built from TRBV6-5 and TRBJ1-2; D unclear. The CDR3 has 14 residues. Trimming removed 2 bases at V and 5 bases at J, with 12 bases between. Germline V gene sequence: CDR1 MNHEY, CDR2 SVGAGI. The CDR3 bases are TGTGCCAGCAGTTACGGGAACAGCTTATATGGCTACACCTTC. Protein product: CASSYGNSLYGYTF.

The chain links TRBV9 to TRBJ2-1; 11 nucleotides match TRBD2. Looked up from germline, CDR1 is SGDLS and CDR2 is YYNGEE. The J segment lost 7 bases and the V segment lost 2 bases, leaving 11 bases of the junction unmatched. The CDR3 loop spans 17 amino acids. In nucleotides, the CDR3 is TGTGCCAGCAGCGTTCGAATTCTAGCGGGAGGTGTTAATGAGCAGTTCTTC. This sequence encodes CASSVRILAGGVNEQFF. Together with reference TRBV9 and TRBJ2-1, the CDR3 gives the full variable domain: DSGVTQTPKHLITATGQRVTLRCSPRSGDLSVYWYQQSLDQGLQFLIQYYNGEERAKGNILERFSAQQFPDLHSELNLSSLELGDSALYFCASSVRILAGGVNEQFFGPGTRLTVL.

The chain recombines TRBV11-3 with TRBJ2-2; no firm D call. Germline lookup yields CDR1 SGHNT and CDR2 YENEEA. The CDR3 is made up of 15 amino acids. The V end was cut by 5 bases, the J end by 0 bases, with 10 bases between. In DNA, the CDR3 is TGTGCCAGCAGCCAGGACGGCCCGAACACCGGGGAGCTGTTTTTT. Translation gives CASSQDGPNTGELFF.

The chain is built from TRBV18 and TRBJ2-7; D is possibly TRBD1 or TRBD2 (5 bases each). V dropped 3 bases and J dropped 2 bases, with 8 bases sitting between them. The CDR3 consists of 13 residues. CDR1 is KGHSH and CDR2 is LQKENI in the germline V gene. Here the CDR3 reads CASSPGETYEQYF. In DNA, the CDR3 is TGTGCCAGCTCACCGGGGGAGACCTACGAGCAGTACTTC.

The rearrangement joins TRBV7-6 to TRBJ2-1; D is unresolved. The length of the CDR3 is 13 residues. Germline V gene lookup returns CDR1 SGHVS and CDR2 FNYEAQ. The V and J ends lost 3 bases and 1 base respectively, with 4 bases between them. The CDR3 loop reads CASSFQSYNEQFF. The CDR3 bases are TGTGCCAGCAGCTTCCAGTCCTACAATGAGCAGTTCTTC.

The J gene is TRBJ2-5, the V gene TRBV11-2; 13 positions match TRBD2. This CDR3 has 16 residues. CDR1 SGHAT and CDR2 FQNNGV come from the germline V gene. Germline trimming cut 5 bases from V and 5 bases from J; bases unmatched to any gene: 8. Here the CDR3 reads CASSKTSGGTGETQYF. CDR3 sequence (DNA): TGTGCCAGCAGCAAGACTAGCGGGGGGACAGGGGAGACCCAGTACTTC.

CDR3 residues: CATSIPVQSGETQYF. As DNA, the CDR3 is TGTGCCACCAGCATCCCTGTACAGAGTGGAGAGACCCAGTACTTC. The chain uses TRBV15 and TRBJ2-5; D is unresolved. V was trimmed by 4 bases and J by 4 bases, leaving 16 bases between them. This CDR3 is built from 15 residues. Germline V CDR1 and CDR2: LNHNV, YYDKDF (reference sequence). Full variable domain (rest looked up from reference TRBV15 and TRBJ2-5): DAMVIQNPRYQVTQFGKPVTLSCSQTLNHNVMYWYQQKSSQAPKLLFHYYDKDFNNEADTPDNFQSRRPNTSFCFLDIRSPGLGDTAMYLCATSIPVQSGETQYFGPGTRLLVL.

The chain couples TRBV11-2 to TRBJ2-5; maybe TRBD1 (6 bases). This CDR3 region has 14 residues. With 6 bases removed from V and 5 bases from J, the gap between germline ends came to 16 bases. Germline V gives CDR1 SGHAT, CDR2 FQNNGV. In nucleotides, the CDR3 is TGTGCCAGCAGGAGTGGGCTTAGGGGGGAGACCCAGTACTTC. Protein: CASRSGLRGETQYF. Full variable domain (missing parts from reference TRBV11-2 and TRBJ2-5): EAGVAQSPRYKIIEKRQSVAFWCNPISGHATLYWYQQILGQGPKLLIQFQNNGVVDDSQLPKDRFSAERLKGVDSTLKIQPAKLEDSAVYLCASRSGLRGETQYFGPGTRLLVL.

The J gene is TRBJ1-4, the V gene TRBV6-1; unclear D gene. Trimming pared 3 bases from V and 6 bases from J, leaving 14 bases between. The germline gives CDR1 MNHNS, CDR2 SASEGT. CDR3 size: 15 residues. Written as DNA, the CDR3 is TGTGCCAGCAGTGATGGCAGGCTTGGGGATGAAAAACTGTTTTTT. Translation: CASSDGRLGDEKLFF.

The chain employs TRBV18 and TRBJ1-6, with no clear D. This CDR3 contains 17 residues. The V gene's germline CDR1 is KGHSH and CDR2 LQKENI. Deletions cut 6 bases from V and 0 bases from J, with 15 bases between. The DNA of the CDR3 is TGTGCCAGCTCCCTCTATGAATGGGGCTCCTATAATTCACCCCTCCACTTT. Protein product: CASSLYEWGSYNSPLHF.

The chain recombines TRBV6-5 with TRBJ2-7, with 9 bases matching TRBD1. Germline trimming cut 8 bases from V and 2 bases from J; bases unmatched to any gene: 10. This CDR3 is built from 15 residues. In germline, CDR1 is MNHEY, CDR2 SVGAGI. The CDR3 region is CASSRQGGVAYEQYF. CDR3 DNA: TGTGCCAGCTCTCGACAGGGGGGGGTGGCCTACGAGCAGTACTTC.

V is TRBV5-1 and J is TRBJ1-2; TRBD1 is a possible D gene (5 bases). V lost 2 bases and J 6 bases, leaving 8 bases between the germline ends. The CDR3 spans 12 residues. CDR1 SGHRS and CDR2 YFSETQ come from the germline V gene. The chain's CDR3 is CASSFVGDGYTF. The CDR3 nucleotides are TGCGCCAGCAGCTTCGTAGGGGATGGCTACACCTTC. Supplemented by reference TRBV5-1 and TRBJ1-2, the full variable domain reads KAGVTQTPRYLIKTRGQQVTLSCSPISGHRSVSWYQQTPGQGLQFLFEYFSETQRNKGNFPGRFSGRQFSNSRSEMNVSTLELGDSALYLCASSFVGDGYTFGSGTRLTVV.

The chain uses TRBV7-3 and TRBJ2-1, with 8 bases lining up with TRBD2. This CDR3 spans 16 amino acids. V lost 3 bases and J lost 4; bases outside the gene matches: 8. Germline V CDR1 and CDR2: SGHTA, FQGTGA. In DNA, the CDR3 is TGTGCCAGCAGCTTCTTTAGCGGGGACAAATACAATGAGCAGTTCTTC. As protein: CASSFFSGDKYNEQFF.

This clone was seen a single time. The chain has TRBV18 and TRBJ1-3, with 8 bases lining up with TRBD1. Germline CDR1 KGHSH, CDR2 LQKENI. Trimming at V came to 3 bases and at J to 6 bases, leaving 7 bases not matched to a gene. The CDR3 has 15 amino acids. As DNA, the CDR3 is TGTGCCAGCTCACCCCGGACAGGGAATGCAAACACCATATATTTT. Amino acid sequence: CASSPRTGNANTIYF. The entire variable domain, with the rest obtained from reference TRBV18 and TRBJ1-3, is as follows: NAGVMQNPRHLVRRRGQEARLRCSPMKGHSHVYWYRQLPEEGLKFMVYLQKENIIDESGMPKERFSAEFPKEGPSILRIQQVVRGDSAAYFCASSPRTGNANTIYFGEGSWLTVV.

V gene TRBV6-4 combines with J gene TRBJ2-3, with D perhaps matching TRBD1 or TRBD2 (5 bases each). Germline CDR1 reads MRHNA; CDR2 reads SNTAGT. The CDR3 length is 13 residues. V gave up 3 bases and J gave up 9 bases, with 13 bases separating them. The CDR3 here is CASSEGVAGTQYF. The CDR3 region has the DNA TGTGCCAGCAGTGAGGGGGTGGCCGGGACGCAGTATTTT.